One and the same sample provided the 31 T cell receptor beta chains below, sequenced in a study of T cell repertoires in cytomegalovirus infection. In TCRdb, the reads were re-called with MiXCR into one record per CDR3 protein. This table has more than 300,000 distinct CDR3 sequences, approximately 30% appearing once. The antigens for these receptors are not known. Sequencing used cultured PBMCs, obtained from culture after CMV antigen stimulation. These receptors all stem from a human donor in good health (CMV status not recorded). Some clones in this sample may be carry-over from other donors' samples.

This rearrangement joins TRBV20-1 to TRBJ1-5; D call uncertain. Germline loops: CDR1 DFQATT, CDR2 SNEGSKA (reference sequence). V shed 6 bases and J shed 9 bases, with 12 bases lying between them. This CDR3 has 11 residues. This CDR3 reads CSAPKDGPQHF. CDR3 sequence (DNA): TGCAGTGCGCCCAAGGATGGGCCCCAGCATTTT.

This clonotype has a handful of counts. This rearrangement joins TRBV12-3 or TRBV12-4 to TRBJ2-5; weak D call: TRBD1 (6 bases). Trimming cost V 5 bases and J 4 bases, with 17 bases left between them. The CDR3 runs to 15 residues. The CDR3 sequence is CASSTLGAIGETQYF. CDR3 sequence (DNA): TGTGCCAGCAGTACACTGGGGGCGATCGGAGAGACCCAGTACTTC.

The chain is built from TRBV18 and TRBJ1-1; weak D call: TRBD1 (5 bases). This CDR3 has 13 residues. Trimming removed 4 bases from V and 3 bases from J, with 9 bases in between. CDR1 and CDR2 from the germline V gene are KGHSH and LQKENI. In DNA, the CDR3 is TGTGCCAGCTCACAGGGGAGAGACACTGAAGCTTTCTTT. The encoded protein is CASSQGRDTEAFF.

The chain recombines TRBV9 with TRBJ2-1, with a weak D call TRBD1 (5 bases). Germline lookup yields CDR1 SGDLS and CDR2 YYNGEE. The CDR3 runs to 15 residues. Between the trimmed V and J ends, which lost 0 bases and 4 bases, there was a span of 11 bases. CDR3 DNA: TGTGCCAGCAGCGTAGGGCAGGGTTCATACAATGAGCAGTTCTTC. It specifies CASSVGQGSYNEQFF. Variable domain in full (rest from reference TRBV9 and TRBJ2-1): DSGVTQTPKHLITATGQRVTLRCSPRSGDLSVYWYQQSLDQGLQFLIQYYNGEERAKGNILERFSAQQFPDLHSELNLSSLELGDSALYFCASSVGQGSYNEQFFGPGTRLTVL.

The chain links TRBV4-3 to TRBJ2-7, with TRBD1 matching over 10 bases. V dropped 4 bases and J dropped 2; count of bases not matched to a gene: 8. The CDR3 has 16 amino acids. CDR1 and CDR2 from the germline V gene are LGHNA and YSLEER. This CDR3 reads CASSRTGQGEAYEQYF. For the CDR3, the DNA is TGCGCCAGCAGCCGAACCGGACAGGGGGAAGCCTACGAGCAGTACTTC.

This chain joins TRBV7-8 and TRBJ1-1; no clear D gene. The V and J ends lost 5 bases and 1 base respectively, with 8 bases between them. The germline gives CDR1 SGHVS, CDR2 FQNEAQ. The CDR3 consists of 13 residues. The CDR3, as DNA: TGTGCCAGCAGCATCAGACAGAACACTGAAGCTTTCTTT. Its protein product is CASSIRQNTEAFF.

The V and J genes are TRBV19 and TRBJ1-2; D not resolved. V dropped 3 bases and J dropped 0 bases, with 14 bases sitting between them. The V gene's germline CDR1 is LNHDA and CDR2 SQIVND (reference sequence). The CDR3 contains 16 residues. CDR3 protein: CASSIEAAPTNYGYTF. CDR3 sequence (DNA): TGTGCCAGTAGTATCGAGGCAGCGCCGACTAACTATGGCTACACCTTC.

The CDR3 here is CASSLDPRNEKLFF. CDR3 bases: TGTGCCAGCAGCTTAGACCCCAGAAATGAAAAACTGTTTTTT. The chain combines TRBV7-2 with TRBJ1-4, with no clear D. This CDR3 comprises 14 residues. Deletions cut 1 base from V and 5 bases from J, with 8 bases between. The germline CDR1 and CDR2 sequences are SGHTA and FQGNSA.

This clonotype was counted only a few times. The V gene is TRBV12-3 or TRBV12-4, the J gene TRBJ1-3, with D possibly being TRBD1 (5 bases). V was pared by 5 bases and J by 0 bases, with 11 bases between. The CDR3 sequence is 15 residues long. The CDR3 DNA is TGTGCCAGCAGTCGACAGAGTTTCTCTGGAAACACCATATATTTT. Translation gives CASSRQSFSGNTIYF.

This clonotype has just a few counts. V usage is TRBV19 and J usage is TRBJ2-7; D call uncertain. Per germline, CDR1 LNHDA and CDR2 SQIVND (reference sequence). Trimming pared 6 bases from V and 0 bases from J, leaving 9 bases between. The length of the CDR3 is 13 residues. CDR3: CASSMSYSYEQYF. CDR3 sequence (DNA): TGTGCCAGTAGCATGTCTTACTCCTACGAGCAGTACTTC.

The chain links TRBV19 to TRBJ1-1, with TRBD1 matching 10 bases. Per germline, CDR1 LNHDA and CDR2 SQIVND (reference sequence). With 5 bases clipped from V and 6 bases from J, the junction kept 6 bases outside the gene matches. This CDR3 region has 14 residues. In DNA, the CDR3 is TGTGCCAGTAGTGCGACAGGGGGCGCGCCTGAAGCTTTCTTT. It codes for CASSATGGAPEAFF.

The CDR3 DNA sequence: TGTGCCAGCAGTCCCCTAGCGGGCCCCACCTACGAGCAGTACTTC. Amino acids: CASSPLAGPTYEQYF. This chain links TRBV27 with TRBJ2-7; 8 bases are shared with TRBD2. The V and J ends lost 5 bases and 2 bases, in that order; junction bases with no gene match: 8. The CDR3 is 15 amino acids. The germline V gene has CDR1 MNHEY and CDR2 SMNVEV (reference sequence).

This clonotype was observed a handful of times. The chain carries TRBV7-2 and TRBJ2-2; D perhaps matches TRBD2 (6 bases). The V gene lost 2 bases and the J gene lost 4 bases, with 8 bases spanning the gap. CDR3 length: 14 residues. Per the germline V gene, CDR1 is SGHTA and CDR2 is FQGNSA. CDR3 coding DNA: TGTGCCAGCAGCTTACGGGGGAGCACCGGGGAGCTGTTTTTT. Amino acids: CASSLRGSTGELFF.

The rearrangement joins TRBV28 to TRBJ1-2; 12 positions match TRBD1. Germline V gives CDR1 MDHEN, CDR2 SYDVKM. The CDR3 spans 16 residues. V shed 4 bases and J 5 bases; nucleotides not matched to a gene: 8. DNA of the CDR3: TGTGCCAGCAGTTCACCGGGACAGGGGGCGCGGTATGGCTACACCTTC. Its protein product is CASSSPGQGARYGYTF.

The rearrangement uses TRBV12-3 or TRBV12-4 and TRBJ1-1; D gene uncertain. The CDR3 extends over 13 amino acids. Trimming pared 7 bases from V and 4 bases from J, leaving 13 bases between. Here the CDR3 DNA reads TGTGCCAGCACCGTACCCCCGATCACTGAAGCTTTCTTT. Translated, it gives CASTVPPITEAFF.

This clonotype was observed a few times. This chain links TRBV7-2 with TRBJ2-7; 13 bases fit TRBD2. The CDR3 has 15 amino acids. In germline, CDR1 is SGHTA, CDR2 FQGNSA. V dropped 4 bases and J dropped 4; count of bases not matched to a gene: 4. CDR3 sequence: CASSYGLAGAYEQYV. As DNA, the CDR3 is TGTGCCAGCAGCTATGGACTAGCGGGAGCGTACGAGCAGTACGTC.

This clonotype was seen a few times. V is TRBV7-2 and J is TRBJ1-5, with TRBD1 matching over 7 bases. Germline V gene sequence: CDR1 SGHTA, CDR2 FQGNSA. Losses at the gene ends were 4 bases for V and 2 bases for J; bases not matched to a gene: 5. This CDR3 spans 15 amino acids. CDR3 in amino acids: CASSSGQTGNQPQHF. DNA of the CDR3: TGTGCCAGCAGCTCGGGACAGACGGGCAATCAGCCCCAGCATTTT.

V usage is TRBV4-1 and J usage is TRBJ2-1, with 13 bases matching TRBD2. From germline, CDR1 is MGHRA and CDR2 YSYEKL. J was trimmed by 8 bases and V by 5 bases; bases with no gene match: 3. The CDR3 loop spans 14 amino acids. CDR3 DNA sequence: TGCGCCAGCAGCTGGACTAGCGGGAGCCATGAGCAGTTCTTC. Encoded protein: CASSWTSGSHEQFF.

This clonotype was seen repeatedly, ten times or more. The chain joins TRBV19 to TRBJ1-1, with TRBD1 identical over 8 bases. The CDR3 spans 14 residues. Trimming removed 6 bases from V and 7 bases from J; junction bases left unmatched: 10. CDR1 and CDR2 (germline): LNHDA, SQIVND (reference sequence). The CDR3 here is CASRRQGINGEAFF. The CDR3 DNA sequence: TGTGCCAGTAGGCGACAGGGGATAAACGGTGAAGCTTTCTTT.

This clonotype has a single count. V usage is TRBV10-3 and J usage is TRBJ1-2; a weak D match, TRBD1 (5 bases). The CDR3 is 15 residues long. Trimming cost V 6 bases and J 8 bases, with 22 bases left between them. CDR1 ENHRY and CDR2 SYGVKD come from the germline V gene. The CDR3 loop is CAISIRQPTLEGYTF. In DNA, the CDR3 is TGTGCCATCAGCATTAGACAGCCTACCCTGGAGGGCTACACCTTC.

The rearrangement uses TRBV19 and TRBJ1-1; D ambiguous. The CDR3 is 15 amino acids. V lost 2 bases and J 4 bases, leaving 14 bases between the germline ends. In germline, CDR1 is LNHDA, CDR2 SQIVND (reference sequence). CDR3: CASSIFFLGGTEAFF. CDR3 sequence (DNA): TGTGCCAGTAGTATATTTTTCTTGGGAGGCACTGAAGCTTTCTTT. The complete variable domain, with remaining parts taken from reference TRBV19 and TRBJ1-1, reads DGGITQSPKYLFRKEGQNVTLSCEQNLNHDAMYWYRQDPGQGLRLIYYSQIVNDFQKGDIAEGYSVSREKKESFPLTVTSAQKNPTAFYLCASSIFFLGGTEAFFGQGTRLTVV.

The chain links TRBV6-8 to TRBJ2-3, with D uncertain. V lost 5 bases to trimming and J lost 2 bases, with 14 bases between them. The CDR3 length is 15 residues. Looked up from germline, CDR1 is MNHGY and CDR2 is SAAAGT. CDR3 protein: CASSLTEIHTDTQYF. The DNA for the CDR3 is TGTGCCAGCAGTCTTACAGAAATACACACAGATACGCAGTATTTT.

The genes are TRBV11-2 and TRBJ2-5; TRBD2 agrees at 11 bases. V shed 5 bases and J 3 bases; nucleotides not matched to a gene: 8. Germline lookup yields CDR1 SGHAT and CDR2 FQNNGV. CDR3 length: 16 amino acids. In nucleotides, the CDR3 is TGTGCCAGCAGCCCGAATGGGGGACTAGCGGAAGAGACCCAGTACTTC. Translating gives CASSPNGGLAEETQYF.

The J gene is TRBJ2-7, the V gene TRBV12-3 or TRBV12-4; 7 bases fit TRBD1. Trimming removed 7 bases from V and 1 base from J; junction bases left unmatched: 4. The CDR3 runs to 13 residues. This CDR3 reads CASTRTGSYEQYV. CDR3 in DNA: TGTGCCAGCACCAGGACAGGTTCCTACGAGCAGTACGTC.

The rearrangement joins TRBV29-1 to TRBJ2-3; the match to TRBD2 covers 8 bases. Germline trimming cut 0 bases from V and 7 bases from J; bases unmatched to any gene: 9. CDR3 length equals 15 residues. Per the germline V gene, CDR1 is SQVTM and CDR2 is ANQGSEA. In DNA, the CDR3 is TGCAGCGTTGAAGAACTCAGCGGGAGTTTATATACGCAGTATTTT. Protein product: CSVEELSGSLYTQYF.

This clonotype was found a few times. V gene TRBV30 combines with J gene TRBJ2-1, with TRBD2 as a possible D gene (5 bases). Germline V gives CDR1 GTSNPN, CDR2 SVGIG (reference sequence). Trimming took 7 bases from V and 7 from J, leaving 14 bases between them. The CDR3 totals 12 residues. This CDR3 is CAFLGEKNEQFF. CDR3 DNA: TGTGCCTTCCTCGGGGAGAAGAATGAGCAGTTCTTC.

The sample holds many counts of this clonotype. The chain has TRBV12-3 or TRBV12-4 and TRBJ1-2; no reliable D call. The V gene lost 3 bases and the J gene lost 1 base, with 12 bases spanning the gap. The CDR3 runs 15 residues. The CDR3 loop reads CASSFRQDHNYGYTF. In DNA, the CDR3 is TGTGCCAGCAGTTTTCGGCAGGACCATAACTATGGCTACACCTTC.

This clonotype appeared a few times. J is TRBJ2-2 and V is TRBV2; D is uncertain. Trimming took 2 bases from V and 5 from J, leaving 12 bases between them. CDR3 length: 15 amino acids. Germline CDR1 is SNHLY and CDR2 is FYNNEI. The CDR3 spells CASSERFEVTGELFF. DNA of the CDR3: TGTGCCAGCAGTGAAAGGTTCGAAGTTACCGGGGAGCTGTTTTTT.

This chain uses TRBV2 with TRBJ2-1, with D perhaps TRBD1 or TRBD2 (5 bases each). The V gene lost 5 bases and the J gene lost 10 bases, with 15 bases spanning the gap. CDR1 and CDR2 from the germline V gene are SNHLY and FYNNEI. The CDR3 is made up of 13 amino acids. The DNA of the CDR3 is TGTGCCAGCAGTCATGCCAGTCGGGGCGAGCAGTTCTTC. It encodes CASSHASRGEQFF.

The chain uses TRBV6-1 and TRBJ2-2; 9 bases align to TRBD2. CDR1 and CDR2 (germline): MNHNS, SASEGT. The CDR3 has 15 amino acids. With 6 bases clipped from V and 5 bases from J, the junction kept 7 bases outside the gene matches. DNA of the CDR3: TGTGCCAGCAGGACCGGGACTAGCCGAACCGGGGAGCTGTTTTTT. It is translated as CASRTGTSRTGELFF.

This clonotype has more than one count but fewer than ten. This sequence joins TRBV7-9 and TRBJ2-2; TRBD2 aligns across 9 bases. The J segment lost 4 bases and the V segment lost 2 bases, leaving 5 bases of the junction unmatched. The V gene's germline CDR1 is SEHNR and CDR2 FQNEAQ (reference sequence). CDR3 length: 16 residues. In nucleotides, the CDR3 is TGTGCCAGCAGCTTACGACTAGCGGATATCACCGGGGAGCTGTTTTTT. Translated: CASSLRLADITGELFF.